Sequencing of this TCR beta chain was carried out in a study of T-cell reconstitution after alpha-beta-depleted transplantation in children. This CDR3 has 14 amino acids. V gave up 2 bases and J gave up 4 bases, with 9 bases separating them. Germline V gene sequence: CDR1 SGHTA, CDR2 FQGNSA. A TCRbeta library incorporating unique molecular identifiers was prepared. TCRdb recomputed calls from the PCR reads with MiXCR, one row per CDR3 protein. The sample consists of about 120,000 distinct CDR3 sequences, roughly 23% of them appearing once. Note on this clonotype: The antigen is not known.

Study-wide findings and caveats: When one year had passed after transplant, most T-cell counts and diversity came from newly produced T cells. As was reported, about two months after transplant, alpha-beta T cells came from several hundred expanded graft clones.

The V call is TRBV7-2, the J call TRBJ1-5; no clear D gene. The material sequenced was PBMCs, mostly from graft donor cells, taken 180 days after TCRalphabeta/CD19-depleted stem cell transplant. This clonotype was sampled from a male patient aged 2-15 years who had a stem cell transplant for chronic granulomatous disease, so the T cells may come from the graft donor. In DNA, the CDR3 is TGTGCCAGCAGCTTAAGGGTCAGAAATCAGCCCCAGCATTTT. Translating gives CASSLRVRNQPQHF.